Detailed here is one T cell receptor beta chain. Its target is unknown. The read gets to within 3 residues of the CDR3 end, and the germline J gene fills in the rest. Measured with immunoSEQ multiplex PCR; TCRdb has only the in-frame clones, and not every one. Listed here are roughly 29,000 clones without any singletons, the top ten holding around 3.2%. The CDR3 is 14 residues long. The V gene end was trimmed by 3 bases and the J gene end by 7 bases; junction bases not matched to a gene: 3. Germline CDR1 SNHLY, CDR2 FYNNEI. The sample originates from a study of T cell clonality in common variable immunodeficiency. Study conclusions and caveats: In common variable immunodeficiency, TCR beta chains reportedly carried fewer deletions and N-nucleotide insertions.

For at least one year, all CVID subjects received replacement immunoglobulin. What was sequenced was peripheral blood mononuclear cells. The origin of this receptor is a human donor with common variable immunodeficiency. The J gene is TRBJ1-6, the V gene TRBV2, with TRBD1 matching over 7 bases. This chain's CDR3 is CASSEWDSNSPLHF. The sequenced CDR3 bases are TGTGCCAGCAGTGAGTGGGACAGCAATTCACCC.